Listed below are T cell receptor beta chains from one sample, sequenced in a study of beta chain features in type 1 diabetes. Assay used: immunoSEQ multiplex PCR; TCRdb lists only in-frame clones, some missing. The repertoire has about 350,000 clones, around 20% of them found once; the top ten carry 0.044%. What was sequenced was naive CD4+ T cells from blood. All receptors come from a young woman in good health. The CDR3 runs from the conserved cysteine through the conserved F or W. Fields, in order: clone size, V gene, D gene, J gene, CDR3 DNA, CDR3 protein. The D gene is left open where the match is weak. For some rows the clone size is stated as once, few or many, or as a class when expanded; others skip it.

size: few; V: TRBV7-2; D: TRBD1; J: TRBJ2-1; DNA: TGTGCCAGCAGCTTCGACAGGGGCTCCTACAATGAGCAGTTCTTC; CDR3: CASSFDRGSYNEQFF
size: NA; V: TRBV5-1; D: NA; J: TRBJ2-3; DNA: TGCGCCAGCAGCCTCGGACAGTTTGCAGATACGCAGTATTTT; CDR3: CASSLGQFADTQYF
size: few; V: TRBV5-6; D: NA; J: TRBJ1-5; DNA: TGTGCCAGCAGCTTGGGGCCCTTTAGCAATCAGCCCCAGCATTTT; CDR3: CASSLGPFSNQPQHF
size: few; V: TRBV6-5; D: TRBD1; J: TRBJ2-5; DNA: TGTGCCAGCAGTCCCGGGACAGAAGAGACCCAGTACTTC; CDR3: CASSPGTEETQYF
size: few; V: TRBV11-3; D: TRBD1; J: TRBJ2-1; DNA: TGTGCCAGCAGCGGCCTGGACAGGAAGCGTTTCTTC; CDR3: CASSGLDRKRFF
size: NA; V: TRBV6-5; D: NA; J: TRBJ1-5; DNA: TGTGCCAGCAGTTATGGCAGGAATCAGCCCCAGCATTTT; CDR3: CASSYGRNQPQHF
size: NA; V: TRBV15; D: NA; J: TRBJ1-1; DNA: TGTGCCACCAGCAGAGATCAGTTGGCGGACACTGAAGCTTTCTTT; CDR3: CATSRDQLADTEAFF
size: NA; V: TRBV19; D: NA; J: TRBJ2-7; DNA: TGTGCCAGTAGGGAGGACCGGAGCTCCTACGAGCAGTACTTC; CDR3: CASREDRSSYEQYF
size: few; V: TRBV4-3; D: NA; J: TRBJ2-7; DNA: TGCGCCAGCAGCCAAGATTCACGGACTCTCACCTACGAGCAGTACTTC; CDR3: CASSQDSRTLTYEQYF
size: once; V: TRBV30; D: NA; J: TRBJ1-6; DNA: TGTGCCTGGACCGGGACTTTTAATTCACCCCTCCACTTT; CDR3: CAWTGTFNSPLHF
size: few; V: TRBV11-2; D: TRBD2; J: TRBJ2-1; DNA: TGTGCCAGCAGTCACCTTAGCGGGAGGGGTAATGAGCAGTTCTTC; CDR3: CASSHLSGRGNEQFF
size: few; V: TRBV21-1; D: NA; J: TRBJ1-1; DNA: TGTGCCAGCCTACAGGGAGACAGTGGTGAAGCTTTCTTT; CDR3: CASLQGDSGEAFF
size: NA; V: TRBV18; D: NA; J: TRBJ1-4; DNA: TGTGCCAGCTCACCTAAGGACAGACTGTTTTTT; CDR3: CASSPKDRLFF
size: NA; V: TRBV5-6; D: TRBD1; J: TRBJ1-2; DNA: TGTGCCAGCAGCCGTGGACAGGGGGTAAATGGCTACACCTTC; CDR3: CASSRGQGVNGYTF
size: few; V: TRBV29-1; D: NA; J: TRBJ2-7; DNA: TGCAGCGTTGGTCTAGTTCGAGAGGAGCAGTACTTC; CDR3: CSVGLVREEQYF
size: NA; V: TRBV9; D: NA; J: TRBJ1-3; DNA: TGTGCCAGCAGCAGACCGGGACTGACATCAGGAAACACCATATATTTT; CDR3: CASSRPGLTSGNTIYF
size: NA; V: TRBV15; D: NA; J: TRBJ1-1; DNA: TGTGCCACCAGCAGAGATGGGCGGGGAAACACTGAAGCTTTCTTT; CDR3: CATSRDGRGNTEAFF
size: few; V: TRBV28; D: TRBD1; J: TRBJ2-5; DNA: TGTGCCAGCAGCCCAGGGGGACAAGAGACCCAGTACTTC; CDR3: CASSPGGQETQYF
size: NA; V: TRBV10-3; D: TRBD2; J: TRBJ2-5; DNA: TGTGCCATCAGTGATCGGAGGACTAGCGGCCAAGAGACCCAGTACTTC; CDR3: CAISDRRTSGQETQYF